The 8 T cell receptor beta chains presented below share a single source sample, sequenced in a study of blood T cell repertoires in COVID-19. Some clones are missing from TCRdb's copy, which holds only in-frame ones; the method was immunoSEQ multiplex PCR. The top ten hold 2.1% of the sample, which has around 120,000 clones, 70% to 90% seen once. What was sequenced was peripheral blood. These receptors originate from a human donor in a cohort sampled during active COVID-19.

The J gene is TRBJ1-6, the V gene TRBV28; D is unresolved. The germline V gene encodes CDR1 MDHEN and CDR2 SYDVKM. The V end was cut by 5 bases, the J end by 4 bases, with 15 bases between. CDR3 length: 16 amino acids. CDR3 coding DNA: TGTGCCAGCAGTAGGAGCGCGACTACTTATAATTCACCCCTCCACTTT. Translation gives CASSRSATTYNSPLHF.

The rearrangement links TRBV4-3 to TRBJ1-3, with D possibly TRBD1 on 5 matching bases. Germline assignment: CDR1 LGHNA and CDR2 YSLEER. The CDR3 is made up of 16 amino acids. The V end lost 3 bases, the J end lost 3 bases, and 15 bases lay between the germline ends. This CDR3 reads CASSQGGTYYGNTIYF. Here the CDR3 DNA reads TGCGCCAGCAGCCAGGGCGGGACTTACTATGGAAACACCATATATTTT.

The J gene is TRBJ2-2, the V gene TRBV7-8; TRBD1 agrees at 7 bases. The CDR3 runs to 16 residues. CDR1 SGHVS and CDR2 FQNEAQ come from the germline V gene. V was pared by 1 base and J by 4 bases, with 6 bases of the junction left unmatched. CDR3 amino acids: CASSLGQGILTGELFF. The CDR3 DNA is TGTGCCAGCAGCTTAGGACAGGGTATTCTCACCGGGGAGCTGTTTTTT.

The chain combines TRBV2 with TRBJ1-5, with TRBD1 matching over 7 bases. CDR1 and CDR2 from the germline V gene are SNHLY and FYNNEI. The CDR3 length is 15 residues. J was trimmed by 10 bases and V by 2 bases; bases with no gene match: 11. CDR3 coding DNA: TGTGCCAGCAGTGAATTCAGACAGGGTGGCAGCCCCCAGCATTTT. Translation gives CASSEFRQGGSPQHF.

In its sample, this clone was seen once. This sequence joins TRBV21-1 and TRBJ1-2. TRBV21-1 is annotated as a pseudogene. This CDR3 region has 14 residues. The CDR3 DNA reads TGTGCCAGCAGCATGAGGCCGTCTAACTATGGCTACACCTTC. Its protein is CASSMRPSNYGYTF.

The CDR3, as DNA: TGTGCCAGCAGCCAAGATCTAGCGGGGATGGGCCAAGAGACCCAGTACTTC. This translates into CASSQDLAGMGQETQYF. The chain carries TRBV3-1 (or the pseudogene TRBV3-2) and TRBJ2-5, with 9 bases lining up with TRBD2. The CDR3 is 17 residues long. With 0 bases clipped from V and 1 base from J, the junction kept 6 bases outside the gene matches. The germline V gene has CDR1 LGHDT and CDR2 YNNKEL (reference sequence).

The chain uses TRBV24-1 and TRBJ2-5; D not certain. The germline V and J ends were trimmed by 6 bases and 0 bases, with 10 bases remaining between them. Germline V gene lookup returns CDR1 KGHDR and CDR2 SFDVKD. CDR3 size: 14 residues. This chain's CDR3 is CATSNARYQETQYF. CDR3 sequence (DNA): TGTGCCACCAGTAACGCCAGGTACCAAGAGACCCAGTACTTC.

The J gene is TRBJ2-2, the V gene TRBV2; no reliable D call. Trimming pared 8 bases from V and 1 base from J, leaving 11 bases between. Per the germline V gene, CDR1 is SNHLY and CDR2 is FYNNEI. This CDR3 has 14 amino acids. The CDR3 DNA follows: TGTGCCAGCCTTCCCCCCAGGAACACCGGGGAGCTGTTTTTT. Translated: CASLPPRNTGELFF.